Listed below are T cell receptor beta chains from one sample, sequenced in a study of T-cell reconstitution after alpha-beta-depleted transplantation in children. TCRdb analysed the PCR reads with MiXCR anew, one entry per CDR3 protein. The data contain fewer than 550,000 distinct CDR3 sequences, about 11% of them singletons. The sequenced sample was PBMCs, obtained before TCRalphabeta/CD19-depleted stem cell transplant. The receptors originated from a child aged 2 to 15 with inherited bone marrow failure, due to receive a stem cell transplant. CDR3s include the opening cysteine and the closing phenylalanine or tryptophan. A D gene is named only where the DNA matches it firmly. Clone size is shown for a subset of rows, as once, few, many or a class of expanded clone.

d_gene	j_gene	abundance	v_gene	CDR3aa	CDR3nt
TRBD2	TRBJ2-5	many	TRBV28	CASSSSGGRGWETQYF	TGTGCCAGCAGTTCCTCTGGCGGGAGGGGATGGGAGACCCAGTACTTC
.	TRBJ2-2	many	TRBV12-3/TRBV12-4	CASREGAGTGSSTGELFF	TGTGCCAGCCGTGAGGGGGCCGGGACCGGGAGTAGCACCGGGGAGCTGTTTTTT
TRBD2	TRBJ2-5	many	TRBV5-1	CASSAGLVKETQYF	TGCGCCAGCAGCGCCGGACTAGTAAAAGAGACCCAGTACTTC
.	TRBJ1-6	many	TRBV28	CASSSQWGDNSPLHF	TGTGCCAGCAGTTCACAGTGGGGCGATAATTCACCCCTCCACTTT
.	TRBJ2-7	.	TRBV5-4	CASRGPGGGDEQYF	TGTGCCAGCAGGGGACCAGGAGGGGGGGACGAGCAGTACTTC
.	TRBJ1-5	few	TRBV4-3	CASSQDGPAYSNQPQHF	TGCGCCAGCAGCCAAGATGGTCCAGCATATAGCAATCAGCCCCAGCATTTT
TRBD1	TRBJ2-1	.	TRBV7-9	CASSHPGQVPYNEQFF	TGTGCCAGCAGCCACCCGGGACAGGTTCCCTACAATGAGCAGTTCTTC
.	TRBJ2-3	.	TRBV27	CASSFLGARGTDTQYF	TGTGCCAGCAGTTTTCTGGGGGCCAGAGGAACAGATACGCAGTATTTT
TRBD1	TRBJ2-5	many	TRBV7-6	CASSSRDSYQETQYF	TGTGCCAGCAGCTCCCGGGACAGCTACCAAGAGACCCAGTACTTC
TRBD2	TRBJ2-3	few	TRBV25-1	CASSEWASGLTDTQYF	TGTGCCAGCAGTGAATGGGCTAGCGGACTCACAGATACGCAGTATTTT
.	TRBJ2-7	.	TRBV11-2	CASSPTSSEQYF	TGTGCCAGCAGCCCAACCTCATCCGAGCAGTACTTC
.	TRBJ2-7	many	TRBV3-1	CASSQGGGSYEQYF	TGTGCCAGCAGCCAAGGTGGAGGTTCCTACGAGCAGTACTTC
.	TRBJ2-1	many	TRBV7-8	CASSLVESRGSSSYNEQFF	TGTGCCAGCAGCTTAGTTGAATCGCGCGGGTCCAGCTCCTACAATGAGCAGTTCTTC
.	TRBJ1-1	many	TRBV4-3	CASSPLGGSNTEAFF	TGCGCCAGCAGCCCTTTGGGGGGCTCGAACACTGAAGCTTTCTTT
TRBD1	TRBJ2-2	.	TRBV19	CASSIAGQGLSTGELFF	TGTGCCAGTAGTATAGCCGGACAGGGATTGTCCACCGGGGAGCTGTTTTTT
TRBD2	TRBJ2-1	.	TRBV5-6	CASGPGLARNEQFF	TGTGCCAGCGGCCCCGGACTAGCTAGGAATGAGCAGTTCTTC
TRBD2	TRBJ2-1	many	TRBV11-2	CASSPWEAGADNEQFF	TGTGCCAGCAGCCCCTGGGAGGCGGGAGCTGACAATGAGCAGTTCTTC
.	TRBJ2-7	.	TRBV20-1	CSAREFGMVSPEQYF	TGCAGTGCTAGAGAGTTCGGGATGGTTTCCCCCGAGCAGTACTTC
.	TRBJ2-1	many	TRBV7-9	CASSLGFMNEQFF	TGTGCCAGCAGCTTAGGGTTTATGAATGAGCAGTTCTTC
TRBD1	TRBJ2-2	many	TRBV5-1	CASSFVPDRGRGAGELFF	TGCGCCAGCAGCTTCGTTCCGGACAGGGGACGGGGTGCCGGGGAGCTGTTTTTT
.	TRBJ2-5	few	TRBV7-9	CASSGGLISLQETQYF	TGTGCCAGCAGCGGGGGTCTCATCTCGCTTCAAGAGACCCAGTACTTC
.	TRBJ2-3	many	TRBV20-1	CSVPLYRADTQYF	TGCAGTGTACCTCTCTATAGGGCAGATACGCAGTATTTT